Listed below are T cell receptor beta chains from one sample, sequenced in a study of blood T cell repertoires in COVID-19. Clones were sequenced by immunoSEQ multiplex PCR, and TCRdb holds only the in-frame ones, with some missing. The table records 350,000 to 550,000 clones, 70% to 90% of them present only once. Sequenced input: PBMCs or T cells enriched from blood (not recorded which). These receptors all come from a woman aged 18-30 years with acute COVID-19. Both conserved end residues are part of each CDR3. D genes are given only for firm matches. The size of a clone is reported for some rows only, either as once, few or many, or as a class for expanded clones.

v_call: TRBV3-1/TRBV3-2
j_call: TRBJ2-5
d_call: .
clone_size: .
cdr3_aa: CASRRGGETQYF
cdr3_nt: TGTGCCAGCAGGCGAGGGGGAGAGACCCAGTACTTC

v_call: TRBV6-2/TRBV6-3
j_call: TRBJ2-3
d_call: TRBD2
clone_size: .
cdr3_aa: CASNPGLAGLAGTQYF
cdr3_nt: TGTGCCAGCAACCCAGGACTAGCGGGGTTAGCAGGTACGCAGTATTTT

v_call: TRBV7-9
j_call: TRBJ2-2
d_call: .
clone_size: .
cdr3_aa: CASSLAVQNTGELFF
cdr3_nt: TGTGCCAGCAGCTTAGCTGTCCAGAACACCGGGGAGCTGTTTTTT

v_call: TRBV30
j_call: TRBJ2-1
d_call: .
clone_size: .
cdr3_aa: CAWSPYNEQFF
cdr3_nt: TGTGCCTGGAGTCCATACAATGAGCAGTTCTTC

v_call: TRBV19
j_call: TRBJ2-1
d_call: .
clone_size: .
cdr3_aa: CASSMGRSSGVEQFF
cdr3_nt: TGTGCCAGTAGTATGGGGAGGAGCAGTGGTGTTGAGCAGTTCTTC

v_call: TRBV9
j_call: TRBJ2-5
d_call: .
clone_size: .
cdr3_aa: CASSVEESKETQYF
cdr3_nt: TGTGCCAGCAGCGTAGAAGAGAGCAAGGAGACCCAGTACTTC

v_call: TRBV19
j_call: TRBJ1-1
d_call: .
clone_size: few
cdr3_aa: CASIVGSAGRRTEAFF
cdr3_nt: TGTGCCAGTATAGTGGGGTCAGCCGGCCGGAGGACTGAAGCTTTCTTT

v_call: TRBV11-2
j_call: TRBJ1-2
d_call: .
clone_size: once
cdr3_aa: CASSFPHRRSHGYTF
cdr3_nt: TGTGCCAGCAGCTTCCCACACCGGAGAAGCCATGGCTACACCTTC

v_call: TRBV2
j_call: TRBJ1-2
d_call: .
clone_size: .
cdr3_aa: CASSEALGMYGYTF
cdr3_nt: TGTGCCAGCAGTGAAGCGCTCGGGATGTATGGCTACACCTTC

v_call: TRBV6-2/TRBV6-3
j_call: TRBJ1-1
d_call: .
clone_size: .
cdr3_aa: CASSYAGREAEAFF
cdr3_nt: TGTGCCAGCAGTTATGCAGGTAGGGAGGCTGAAGCTTTCTTT

v_call: TRBV6-6
j_call: TRBJ2-4
d_call: TRBD2
clone_size: .
cdr3_aa: CASSKPSGRAKNIQYF
cdr3_nt: TGTGCCAGCAGTAAACCTAGCGGGCGAGCCAAAAACATTCAGTACTTC

v_call: TRBV28
j_call: TRBJ2-1
d_call: TRBD2
clone_size: .
cdr3_aa: CASSPASGYNEQFF
cdr3_nt: TGTGCCAGCAGCCCGGCTAGCGGCTACAATGAGCAGTTCTTC

v_call: TRBV28
j_call: TRBJ2-7
d_call: .
clone_size: .
cdr3_aa: CASSFSSDSIPYEQYF
cdr3_nt: TGTGCCAGCAGTTTTAGCAGTGACTCCATACCCTACGAGCAGTACTTC

v_call: TRBV11-2
j_call: TRBJ2-3
d_call: TRBD2
clone_size: .
cdr3_aa: CASSPRLAGGFTDTQYF
cdr3_nt: TGTGCCAGCAGCCCTAGACTAGCGGGGGGGTTCACAGATACGCAGTATTTT

v_call: TRBV19
j_call: TRBJ1-5
d_call: TRBD1
clone_size: .
cdr3_aa: CASSITAVDRDPRGNQPQHF
cdr3_nt: TGTGCCAGTAGTATAACCGCCGTTGACAGGGACCCCAGGGGCAATCAGCCCCAGCATTTT

v_call: TRBV10-2
j_call: TRBJ1-1
d_call: .
clone_size: .
cdr3_aa: CASSPATGLGNTEAFF
cdr3_nt: TGCGCCAGCAGTCCCGCGACAGGCTTGGGGAACACTGAAGCTTTCTTT